Each of the 23 T cell receptor beta chains below was sequenced from the same sample in a study of shared clonotypes between healthy human individuals. Naive CD8 cells lacked CD45RO, underwent positive selection for CCR7 and left out terminally differentiated effector memory CD45RA+ cells. Data came from immunoSEQ multiplex PCR; TCRdb stores just in-frame clones and leaves some out. The sample carries over 2 million clones, about 95% recorded once. Sequencing input: naive CD8+ T cells sorted from blood. These receptor sequences come from a man between 18 and 35 years old in good health.

The J gene is TRBJ2-3, the V gene TRBV4-2, with D unclear. V lost 2 bases and J lost 0, with 3 bases in between. CDR1 LGHNA and CDR2 YNFKEQ come from the germline V gene. This CDR3 comprises 13 residues. The CDR3: CASSQRSTDTQYF. Here the CDR3 DNA reads TGTGCCAGCAGCCAAAGAAGCACAGATACGCAGTATTTT.

CDR3 residues: CASSLEGVEKLFF. The CDR3 bases are TGTGCCAGCAGCTTGGAGGGGGTTGAAAAACTGTTTTTT. This chain joins TRBV7-8 and TRBJ1-4; D is perhaps TRBD1 (6 bases). The CDR3 spans 13 residues. Germline values: CDR1 SGHVS, CDR2 FQNEAQ. V lost 3 bases and J 7 bases, leaving 9 bases between the germline ends. Complete variable domain (other parts from reference TRBV7-8 and TRBJ1-4): GAGVSQSPRYKVAKRGQDVALRCDPISGHVSLFWYQQALGQGPEFLTYFQNEAQLDKSGLPSDRFFAERPEGSVSTLKIQRTQQEDSAVYLCASSLEGVEKLFFGSGTQLSVL.

This chain joins TRBV7-6 and TRBJ2-3, with 13 positions matching TRBD2. V shed 5 bases and J 5 bases; nucleotides not matched to a gene: 7. The CDR3 consists of 16 residues. Germline assignment: CDR1 SGHVS and CDR2 FNYEAQ. This CDR3 is CASSPGLAGEGDTQYF. CDR3 bases: TGTGCCAGCAGCCCCGGACTAGCGGGAGAGGGAGATACGCAGTATTTT.

As regards this clone: Other DNA sequences in the sample encode the same CDR3. The V and J genes are TRBV28 and TRBJ2-7, with 8 positions matching TRBD1. CDR1 MDHEN and CDR2 SYDVKM come from the germline V gene. V trimming: 3 bases; J trimming: 4 bases; junction bases outside the gene matches: 8. The CDR3 has 15 residues. The CDR3 loop reads CASSFPPGGVYEQYF. In DNA, the CDR3 is TGTGCCAGCAGTTTTCCTCCAGGGGGCGTTTACGAGCAGTACTTC.

The chain has TRBV5-6 and TRBJ2-7; 9 positions agree with TRBD1. Germline lookup yields CDR1 SGHDT and CDR2 YYEEEE. V was pared by 4 bases and J by 2 bases, with 13 bases of the junction left unmatched. The CDR3 is 17 amino acids. CDR3 region: CASSGAYLGQGTYEQYF. Written as DNA, the CDR3 is TGTGCCAGCAGCGGAGCATATTTAGGACAGGGGACCTACGAGCAGTACTTC.

As regards this clone: Germline is not matched at one junction end, which may reflect a read error. J is TRBJ1-1 and V is TRBV30, with D tentatively TRBD1 (5 bases). Germline V CDR1 and CDR2: GTSNPN, SVGIG (reference sequence). This CDR3 comprises 13 residues. The CDR3 loop is CVWMGTMNTEAFF. CDR3 coding DNA: TGTGTCTGGATGGGGACCATGAACACTGAAGCTTTCTTT.

The chain joins TRBV5-4 to TRBJ2-7; D tentatively fits TRBD1 or TRBD2 (5 bases each). The CDR3 extends over 13 amino acids. V lost 7 bases and J 0 bases, leaving 11 bases between the germline ends. CDR1 and CDR2 from the germline V gene are SGHNT and YYREEE (reference sequence). CDR3 loop: CASGDGDSYEQYF. The CDR3 DNA follows: TGTGCCAGCGGGGACGGTGACTCCTACGAGCAGTACTTC.

The V call is TRBV29-1, the J call TRBJ2-5; weak D call: TRBD1 (6 bases). The CDR3 contains 15 residues. V was clipped by 5 bases and J by 2 bases, with 18 bases between them. Germline V gives CDR1 SQVTM, CDR2 ANQGSEA. The CDR3 DNA is TGCAGCGTTATAGAGGCAGGGGATTGGCAAGAGACCCAGTACTTC. It translates to CSVIEAGDWQETQYF.

The rearrangement uses TRBV7-9 and TRBJ1-1; the D gene is possibly TRBD1 (5 bases). Germline CDR1 is SEHNR and CDR2 is FQNEAQ (reference sequence). Trimming pared 5 bases from V and 0 bases from J, leaving 16 bases between. This CDR3 contains 16 residues. The CDR3 sequence: CASSLGGSNLNTEAFF. CDR3 nucleotides: TGTGCCAGCAGCCTCGGGGGGAGTAATCTGAACACTGAAGCTTTCTTT.

J is TRBJ1-6 and V is TRBV5-4; D is undetermined. From germline, CDR1 is SGHNT and CDR2 YYREEE (reference sequence). The V end lost 0 bases, the J end lost 0 bases, and 4 bases lay between the germline ends. This CDR3 region has 15 residues. The CDR3 bases are TGTGCCAGCAGCTTGGAAAGCTCCTATAATTCACCCCTCCACTTT. Translation gives CASSLESSYNSPLHF.

This clone has just one count. The chain uses TRBV30 and TRBJ2-7, with 11 bases identical to TRBD2. V trimming: 3 bases; J trimming: 0 bases; junction bases outside the gene matches: 10. CDR3 length: 17 amino acids. Germline lookup yields CDR1 GTSNPN and CDR2 SVGIG (reference sequence). The CDR3 DNA is TGTGCCTGGAGGTTACCGGGACTAGCGGTGAGCTCCTACGAGCAGTACTTC. It specifies CAWRLPGLAVSSYEQYF.

This sequence joins TRBV29-1 and TRBJ2-3; 7 bases are a match to TRBD1. This CDR3 has 14 amino acids. The trim removed 7 bases at V and 8 bases at J, leaving 15 bases unmatched. Germline CDR1 reads SQVTM; CDR2 reads ANQGSEA. Here the CDR3 reads CSATAVLSGGTQYF. CDR3 coding DNA: TGCAGCGCGACAGCCGTCCTATCAGGGGGTACGCAGTATTTT.

The J gene is TRBJ2-1, the V gene TRBV25-1; D gene ambiguous. Per germline, CDR1 MGHDK and CDR2 SYGVNS. CDR3 length equals 16 residues. With 5 bases removed from V and 5 bases from J, the gap between germline ends came to 19 bases. The CDR3 region is CASSSQRVSQHNEQFF. CDR3 DNA: TGTGCCAGCAGTTCACAAAGAGTAAGTCAACACAATGAGCAGTTCTTC.

The chain has TRBV7-9 and TRBJ2-2; 8 bases agree with TRBD1. CDR1 and CDR2 (germline): SEHNR, FQNEAQ (reference sequence). This CDR3 contains 16 residues. Trimming took 4 bases from V and 1 from J; bases not matched to a gene: 5. CDR3 region: CASSSFGQGNTGELFF. CDR3 in DNA: TGTGCCAGCAGCTCCTTTGGACAGGGGAACACCGGGGAGCTGTTTTTT.

The chain combines TRBV28 with TRBJ2-7; D is unclear. V was trimmed by 2 bases and J by 3 bases, leaving 8 bases between them. Germline-derived CDR1 and CDR2 are MDHEN and SYDVKM. This CDR3 has 13 residues. The CDR3 sequence: CASSLNPIYEQYF. DNA of the CDR3: TGTGCCAGCAGTTTAAACCCCATCTACGAGCAGTACTTC.

The chain combines TRBV7-9 with TRBJ2-1, with TRBD2 matching over 16 bases. Germline V gives CDR1 SEHNR, CDR2 FQNEAQ (reference sequence). With V trimmed by 5 bases and J by 9 bases, 10 bases remained unmatched. The CDR3 covers 17 residues. CDR3 sequence (DNA): TGTGCCAGCAGCCCAGATCCGGGACTAGCGGGGGGGCGTGAGCAGTTCTTC. Protein sequence: CASSPDPGLAGGREQFF.

V is TRBV30 and J is TRBJ2-7; 8 bases match TRBD2. The junction had 9 bases not matched to a gene; V was cut back by 0 bases and J by 2 bases. The V gene's germline CDR1 is GTSNPN and CDR2 SVGIG (reference sequence). The CDR3 consists of 16 residues. The CDR3 here is CAWSVPPSGYTYEQYF. The CDR3 bases are TGTGCCTGGAGTGTACCCCCTAGCGGGTACACCTACGAGCAGTACTTC.

Turning to this clone: The identical CDR3 is also encoded by other nucleotide sequences in the sample. The chain has TRBV10-1 and TRBJ2-3, with D uncertain. The CDR3 loop spans 14 amino acids. CDR1 WNHNN and CDR2 SYGVQD come from the germline V gene (reference sequence). V lost 0 bases and J lost 2, with 6 bases in between. This CDR3 is CASSESRITDTQYF. The DNA for the CDR3 is TGCGCCAGCAGTGAGTCGAGGATCACAGATACGCAGTATTTT.

This chain joins TRBV7-9 and TRBJ2-1; 13 bases fit TRBD2. The germline CDR1 and CDR2 sequences are SEHNR and FQNEAQ (reference sequence). CDR3 length: 17 amino acids. Unmatched junction bases numbered 10, after V lost 7 bases and J lost 4 bases. CDR3 sequence: CASTPPQGLAGYNEQFF. As DNA, the CDR3 is TGTGCCAGCACCCCCCCCCAGGGACTAGCGGGGTACAATGAGCAGTTCTTC.

This rearrangement joins TRBV4-1 to TRBJ2-7; the match to TRBD2 covers 7 bases. Per the germline V gene, CDR1 is MGHRA and CDR2 is YSYEKL. Trimming cost V 6 bases and J 2 bases; bases outside gene matches: 7. The CDR3 is 14 residues long. The CDR3 reads CASSPYGGAYEQYF. Written as DNA, the CDR3 is TGCGCCAGCAGTCCCTATGGGGGGGCCTACGAGCAGTACTTC.

V and J are TRBV7-9 and TRBJ2-3, with TRBD2 matching over 8 bases. Germline values: CDR1 SEHNR, CDR2 FQNEAQ (reference sequence). The V and J ends lost 3 bases and 3 bases, in that order; junction bases with no gene match: 8. This CDR3 contains 16 residues. DNA of the CDR3: TGTGCCAGCAGCTTCTCCCCGGGGGGGCTAACAGATACGCAGTATTTT. Translation: CASSFSPGGLTDTQYF.

The chain employs TRBV2 and TRBJ2-5, with 9 bases fitting TRBD1. V lost 8 bases, J lost 0 bases, and 13 bases stayed unmatched. In germline, CDR1 is SNHLY, CDR2 FYNNEI. The CDR3 is 17 amino acids. CDR3 DNA: TGTGCCAGCTTCGAAGAAACCGGGACAGGGTACCAAGAGACCCAGTACTTC. Its protein product is CASFEETGTGYQETQYF. Variable domain in full (rest from reference TRBV2 and TRBJ2-5): EPEVTQTPSHQVTQMGQEVILRCVPISNHLYFYWYRQILGQKVEFLVSFYNNEISEKSEIFDDQFSVERPDGSNFTLKIRSTKLEDSAMYFCASFEETGTGYQETQYFGPGTRLLVL.

The CDR3 DNA is TGTGCCAGCAGTTACGATAAGGGCACGCAGCAGTACTTC. Amino acid sequence: CASSYDKGTQQYF. This chain joins TRBV6-5 and TRBJ2-7; unclear D gene. This CDR3 region has 13 residues. The germline CDR1 and CDR2 sequences are MNHEY and SVGAGI. V was clipped by 2 bases and J by 8 bases, with 13 bases between them.